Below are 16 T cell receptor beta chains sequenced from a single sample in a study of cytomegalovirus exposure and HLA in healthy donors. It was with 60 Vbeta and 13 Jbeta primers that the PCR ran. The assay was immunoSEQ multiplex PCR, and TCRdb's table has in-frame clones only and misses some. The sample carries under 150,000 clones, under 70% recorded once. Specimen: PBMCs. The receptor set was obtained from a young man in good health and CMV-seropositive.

The DNA of the CDR3 is TGTGCCAGCAGCAACCGGGACAGGGTTCACGGGGAGCTGTTTTTT. Translating it yields CASSNRDRVHGELFF. The rearrangement uses TRBV7-8 and TRBJ2-2; 9 nucleotides line up with TRBD1. The CDR3 has 15 amino acids. V was clipped by 5 bases and J by 7 bases; unmatched bases: 8. Germline V lookup: CDR1 SGHVS, CDR2 FQNEAQ.

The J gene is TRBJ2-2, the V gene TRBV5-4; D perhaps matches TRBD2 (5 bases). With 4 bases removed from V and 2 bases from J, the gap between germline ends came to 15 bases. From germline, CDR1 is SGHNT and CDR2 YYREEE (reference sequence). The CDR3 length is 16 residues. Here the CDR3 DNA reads TGTGCCAGCAGCCCCGGTGGGAGCTTTAACACCGGGGAGCTGTTTTTT. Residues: CASSPGGSFNTGELFF.

CDR3 sequence: CAISDGNEKLFF. The CDR3 DNA sequence: TGTGCCATCAGTGACGGGAATGAAAAACTGTTTTTT. This sequence joins TRBV10-3 and TRBJ1-4; no firm D call. This CDR3 is 12 amino acids long. Trimming removed 3 bases at V and 5 bases at J, with 4 bases between. In germline, CDR1 is ENHRY, CDR2 SYGVKD.

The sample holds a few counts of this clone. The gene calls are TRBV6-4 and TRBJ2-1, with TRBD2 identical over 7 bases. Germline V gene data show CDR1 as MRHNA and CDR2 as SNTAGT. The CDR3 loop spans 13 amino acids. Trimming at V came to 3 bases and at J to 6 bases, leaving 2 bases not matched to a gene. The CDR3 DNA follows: TGTGCCAGCAGTGATGGACTAGTCAATGAGCAGTTCTTC. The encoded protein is CASSDGLVNEQFF.

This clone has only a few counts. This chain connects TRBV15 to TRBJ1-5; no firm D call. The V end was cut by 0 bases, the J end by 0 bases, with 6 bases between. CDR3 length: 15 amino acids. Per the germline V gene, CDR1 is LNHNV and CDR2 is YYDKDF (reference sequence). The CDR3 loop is CATSRERGSNQPQHF. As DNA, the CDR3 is TGTGCCACCAGCAGAGAACGGGGTAGCAATCAGCCCCAGCATTTT.

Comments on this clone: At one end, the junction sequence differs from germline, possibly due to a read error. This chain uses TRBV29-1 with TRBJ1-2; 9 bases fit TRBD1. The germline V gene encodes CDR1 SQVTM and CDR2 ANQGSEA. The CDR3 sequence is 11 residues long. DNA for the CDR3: TGCAGCGTTGGGACAGGGGTCGGCTACCCCTTC. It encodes CSVGTGVGYPF.

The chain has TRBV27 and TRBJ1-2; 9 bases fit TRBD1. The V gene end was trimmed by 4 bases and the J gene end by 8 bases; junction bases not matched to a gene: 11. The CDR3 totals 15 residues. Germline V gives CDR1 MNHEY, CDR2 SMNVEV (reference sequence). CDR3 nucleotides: TGTGCCAGCAGTTCACCGGGACAGGGAGGGTACGGCTACACCTTC. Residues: CASSSPGQGGYGYTF.

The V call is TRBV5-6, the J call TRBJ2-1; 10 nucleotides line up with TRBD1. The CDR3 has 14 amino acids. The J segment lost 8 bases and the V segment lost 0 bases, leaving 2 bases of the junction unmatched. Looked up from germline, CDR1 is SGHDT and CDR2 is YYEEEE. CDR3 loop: CASSLGQGAYEQFF. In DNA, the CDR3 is TGTGCCAGCAGCTTGGGACAGGGGGCTTATGAGCAGTTCTTC.

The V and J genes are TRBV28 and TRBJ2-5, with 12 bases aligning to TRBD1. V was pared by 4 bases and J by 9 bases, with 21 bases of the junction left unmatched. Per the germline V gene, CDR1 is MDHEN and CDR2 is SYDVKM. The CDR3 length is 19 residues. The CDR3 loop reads CASSSRDRGLNIQESAQYF. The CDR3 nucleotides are TGTGCCAGCAGTTCCCGGGACAGGGGGCTTAATATTCAAGAGTCGGCCCAGTACTTC.

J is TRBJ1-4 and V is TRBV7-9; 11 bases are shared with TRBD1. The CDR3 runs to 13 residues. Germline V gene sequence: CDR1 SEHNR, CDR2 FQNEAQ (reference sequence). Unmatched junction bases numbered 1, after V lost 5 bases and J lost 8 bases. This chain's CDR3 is CASSGTGGEKLFF. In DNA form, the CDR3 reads TGTGCCAGCAGCGGGACAGGGGGGGAAAAACTGTTTTTT.

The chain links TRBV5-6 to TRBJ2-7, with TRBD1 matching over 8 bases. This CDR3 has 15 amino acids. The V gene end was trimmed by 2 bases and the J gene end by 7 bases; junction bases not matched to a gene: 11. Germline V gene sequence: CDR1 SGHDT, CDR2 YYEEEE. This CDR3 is CASSFSDRELKEQYF. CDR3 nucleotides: TGTGCCAGCAGCTTTTCGGACAGGGAATTAAAAGAGCAGTACTTC.

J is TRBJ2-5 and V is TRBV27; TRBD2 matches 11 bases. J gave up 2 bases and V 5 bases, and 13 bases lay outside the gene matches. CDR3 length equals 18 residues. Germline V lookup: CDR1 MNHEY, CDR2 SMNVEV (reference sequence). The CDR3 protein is CASSPYLAGGQWQETQYF. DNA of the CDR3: TGTGCCAGCAGTCCTTATTTAGCGGGGGGGCAGTGGCAAGAGACCCAGTACTTC.

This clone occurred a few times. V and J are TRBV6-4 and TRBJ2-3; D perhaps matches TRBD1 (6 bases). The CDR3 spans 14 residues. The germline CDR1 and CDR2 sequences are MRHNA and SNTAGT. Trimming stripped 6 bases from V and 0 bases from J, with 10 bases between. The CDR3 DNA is TGTGCCAGCAGGATGGGGGCTAGCACAGATACGCAGTATTTT. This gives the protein CASRMGASTDTQYF.

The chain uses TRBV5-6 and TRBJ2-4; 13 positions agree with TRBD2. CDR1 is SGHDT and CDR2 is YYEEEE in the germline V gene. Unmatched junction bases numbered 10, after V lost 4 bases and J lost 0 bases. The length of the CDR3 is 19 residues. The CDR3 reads CASSGGLAGTSIAKNIQYF. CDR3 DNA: TGTGCCAGCAGCGGGGGACTAGCGGGGACTTCGATAGCCAAAAACATTCAGTACTTC.

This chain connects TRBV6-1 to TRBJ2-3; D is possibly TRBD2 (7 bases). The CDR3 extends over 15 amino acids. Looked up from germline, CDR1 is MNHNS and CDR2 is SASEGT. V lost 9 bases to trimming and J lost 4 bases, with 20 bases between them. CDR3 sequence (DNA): TGTGCCAGAAAGGGGGAGGGGGGGGGATCAGATACGCAGTATTTT. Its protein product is CARKGEGGGSDTQYF.

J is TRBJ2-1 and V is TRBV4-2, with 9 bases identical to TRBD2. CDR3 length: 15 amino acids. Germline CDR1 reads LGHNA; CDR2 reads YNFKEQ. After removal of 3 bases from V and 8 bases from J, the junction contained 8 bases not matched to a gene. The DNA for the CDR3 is TGTGCCAGCAGCCAGATAGCGGGAGTGGTCCATGAGCAGTTCTTC. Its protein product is CASSQIAGVVHEQFF.